A single sample gave rise to the 20 T cell receptor beta chains below, sequenced in a study of tumor-infiltrating lymphocytes in localized non-small cell lung cancer. The protocol was immunoSEQ multiplex PCR, while the TCRdb copy is restricted to in-frame clones and leaves out a portion. This table has about 13,000 clones, 82% appearing once. The sample consisted of lung tumor tissue. These receptors all stem from a human donor with non-small cell lung cancer.

The rearrangement joins TRBV2 to TRBJ2-2; no definite D call. V lost 3 bases and J lost 5, with 10 bases in between. CDR1 SNHLY and CDR2 FYNNEI come from the germline V gene. The CDR3 totals 14 residues. The CDR3 sequence: CASSETALTGELFF. The CDR3 bases are TGTGCCAGCAGTGAGACCGCGTTGACCGGGGAGCTGTTTTTT.

This chain connects TRBV5-1 to TRBJ1-2; 10 nucleotides align to TRBD1. Germline trimming cut 0 bases from V and 4 bases from J; bases unmatched to any gene: 3. Per the germline V gene, CDR1 is SGHRS and CDR2 is YFSETQ. The CDR3 sequence is 15 residues long. CDR3 amino acids: CASSLVTGGGYGYTF. The DNA for the CDR3 is TGCGCCAGCAGCTTGGTGACAGGGGGCGGCTATGGCTACACCTTC.

The chain joins TRBV5-1 to TRBJ1-5; weak D call: TRBD1 (6 bases). Germline CDR1 is SGHRS and CDR2 is YFSETQ. The CDR3 consists of 14 residues. V shed 5 bases and J shed 4 bases, with 13 bases lying between them. The CDR3 DNA follows: TGCGCCAGCAGGGCCTCAGGGACAAATCAGCCCCAGCATTTT. It translates to CASRASGTNQPQHF.

The J gene is TRBJ2-3, the V gene TRBV5-8; D might be TRBD1 (6 bases). V lost 4 bases and J 2 bases, leaving 14 bases between the germline ends. Germline CDR1 and CDR2: SGHTS and YDEGEE. This CDR3 has 15 residues. The CDR3 here is CASSTGQTFTDTQYF. CDR3 sequence (DNA): TGTGCCAGCAGCACCGGACAGACTTTCACAGATACGCAGTATTTT.

The chain has TRBV5-4 and TRBJ2-1; 15 nucleotides match TRBD2. This CDR3 region has 15 residues. Germline CDR1 is SGHNT and CDR2 is YYREEE (reference sequence). J gave up 8 bases and V 4 bases, and 4 bases lay outside the gene matches. The CDR3 nucleotides read TGTGCCAGCAGCAAGGGGACTAGCGGGAGGTATGAGCAGTTCTTC. This gives the protein CASSKGTSGRYEQFF. The full variable domain, with the rest looked up from reference TRBV5-4 and TRBJ2-1, is ETGVTQSPTHLIKTRGQQVTLRCSSQSGHNTVSWYQQALGQGPQFIFQYYREEENGRGNFPPRFSGLQFPNYSSELNVNALELDDSALYLCASSKGTSGRYEQFFGPGTRLTVL.

This chain uses TRBV4-1 with TRBJ1-1; D might be TRBD1 (5 bases). Germline V gene lookup returns CDR1 MGHRA and CDR2 YSYEKL. V lost 1 base to trimming and J lost 5 bases, with 17 bases between them. The CDR3 runs 16 residues. In DNA, the CDR3 is TGCGCCAGCAGCCAAGTTAACCCGGGGCCGGGGACTGAAGCTTTCTTT. It specifies CASSQVNPGPGTEAFF.

The CDR3 coding sequence is TGTGCCAGCAGCTTGAGGTGGCAGACCCAGTACTTC. Amino acids: CASSLRWQTQYF. This sequence joins TRBV5-8 and TRBJ2-5; D is ambiguous. Germline V gene lookup returns CDR1 SGHTS and CDR2 YDEGEE. The CDR3 spans 12 residues. V shed 1 base and J shed 6 bases, with 7 bases lying between them. Together with reference TRBV5-8 and TRBJ2-5, the CDR3 gives the full variable domain: EAGVTQSPTHLIKTRGQQATLRCSPISGHTSVYWYQQALGLGLQFLLWYDEGEERNRGNFPPRFSGRQFPNYSSELNVNALELEDSALYLCASSLRWQTQYFGPGTRLLVL.

The rearrangement joins TRBV11-2 to TRBJ2-7, with 12 bases fitting TRBD1. Germline V gene data show CDR1 as SGHAT and CDR2 as FQNNGV. This CDR3 spans 15 amino acids. V gave up 5 bases and J gave up 4 bases; unmatched junction bases: 6. The CDR3 region is CASSPGTGGWYEQYF. The CDR3 nucleotides read TGTGCCAGCAGCCCCGGGACAGGGGGCTGGTACGAGCAGTACTTC. The whole variable domain, filled in from reference TRBV11-2 and TRBJ2-7, reads EAGVAQSPRYKIIEKRQSVAFWCNPISGHATLYWYQQILGQGPKLLIQFQNNGVVDDSQLPKDRFSAERLKGVDSTLKIQPAKLEDSAVYLCASSPGTGGWYEQYFGPGTRLTVT.

The gene calls are TRBV4-2 and TRBJ2-5; 7 bases are shared with TRBD1. V lost 4 bases, J lost 1 base, and 27 bases stayed unmatched. The CDR3 runs to 22 residues. Per the germline V gene, CDR1 is LGHNA and CDR2 is YNFKEQ. The CDR3: CASSRENILIERQGAGQETQYF. The CDR3 DNA reads TGTGCCAGCAGCCGGGAAAACATCCTGATAGAGAGACAGGGAGCCGGCCAAGAGACCCAGTACTTC.

The chain couples TRBV5-6 to TRBJ1-2, with a possible D match to TRBD1 (5 bases). Germline loops: CDR1 SGHDT, CDR2 YYEEEE. Deletions cut 4 bases from V and 4 bases from J, with 20 bases between. The CDR3 has 16 residues. In nucleotides, the CDR3 is TGTGCCAGCAGCCGCCGGGGCTCCAAGACGGGCTATGGCTACACCTTC. Translating gives CASSRRGSKTGYGYTF.

This clone came up a few times. Written as DNA, the CDR3 is TGTGCCAGCAGACTACTTACAGGGGACTATGGCTACACCTTC. Its translation is CASRLLTGDYGYTF. The chain carries TRBV6-5 and TRBJ1-2; 7 positions match TRBD1. The CDR3 is 14 amino acids. Germline V gene lookup returns CDR1 MNHEY and CDR2 SVGAGI. V shed 6 bases and J 3 bases; nucleotides not matched to a gene: 7.

Within the sample, this clone is medium-sized. Written as DNA, the CDR3 is TGTGCCAGCAGTTTTCGAGTCGGGGAGCTGTTTTTT. Protein sequence: CASSFRVGELFF. V is TRBV28 and J is TRBJ2-2; no clear D gene. Germline values: CDR1 MDHEN, CDR2 SYDVKM. This CDR3 has 12 residues. V was pared by 3 bases and J by 7 bases, with 6 bases between.

This chain connects TRBV30 to TRBJ1-4, with unresolved D. The CDR3 consists of 11 residues. Trimming stripped 2 bases from V and 5 bases from J, with 3 bases between. The germline gives CDR1 GTSNPN, CDR2 SVGIG (reference sequence). The CDR3 region has the DNA TGTGCCTGGAGTAGGAATGAAAAACTGTTTTTT. It translates to CAWSRNEKLFF.

The rearrangement links TRBV5-6 to TRBJ2-3; D is possibly TRBD2 (6 bases). CDR1 is SGHDT and CDR2 is YYEEEE in the germline V gene. The V gene lost 4 bases and the J gene lost 3 bases, with 18 bases spanning the gap. This CDR3 comprises 16 residues. CDR3 amino acids: CASSPRLASVTDTQYF. CDR3 coding DNA: TGTGCCAGCAGCCCCCGGCTAGCGTCGGTAACAGATACGCAGTATTTT. The full variable domain, in which reference TRBV5-6 and TRBJ2-3 provide the parts outside the CDR3, is DAGVTQSPTHLIKTRGQQVTLRCSPKSGHDTVSWYQQALGQGPQFIFQYYEEEERQRGNFPDRFSGHQFPNYSSELNVNALLLGDSALYLCASSPRLASVTDTQYFGPGTRLTVL.

This chain links TRBV2 with TRBJ2-4, with D perhaps assigned TRBD1 or TRBD2 (5 bases each). The CDR3 contains 15 residues. The ends were cut back, 3 bases at V and 6 bases at J, with 15 bases in the middle. Germline-derived CDR1 and CDR2 are SNHLY and FYNNEI. Written as DNA, the CDR3 is TGTGCCAGCAGTGACTTCGGGATAGGGGTAAACATTCAGTACTTC. Its translation is CASSDFGIGVNIQYF.

The chain has TRBV11-1 and TRBJ2-7; D not resolved. Per the germline V gene, CDR1 is SGHAT and CDR2 is FQDESV (reference sequence). Trimming cost V 4 bases and J 3 bases, with 22 bases left between them. The CDR3 covers 17 residues. This CDR3 is CASSSGPATQGNYEQYF. The CDR3 nucleotides read TGTGCCAGCAGCTCGGGTCCGGCGACCCAAGGGAACTACGAGCAGTACTTC.

In DNA, the CDR3 is TGTGCCAGCAGTTTGGCGGGGGGGACCCAGTACTTC. Its translation is CASSLAGGTQYF. The chain employs TRBV6-7 and TRBJ2-5; 8 bases align to TRBD2. TRBV6-7 is an open reading frame whose function is uncertain. The CDR3 loop spans 12 amino acids. V lost 4 bases to trimming and J lost 7 bases; unmatched junction nucleotides: 2.

The rearrangement links TRBV5-1 to TRBJ2-2; either TRBD1 or TRBD2 may fit D (5 bases each). Per the germline V gene, CDR1 is SGHRS and CDR2 is YFSETQ. V was shortened by 3 bases and J by 4 bases, with 19 bases between the two germline ends. This CDR3 comprises 17 residues. This CDR3 reads CASSSDIGGSGTGELFF. CDR3 nucleotides: TGCGCCAGCAGCTCGGATATTGGGGGATCGGGCACCGGGGAGCTGTTTTTT.

This sequence joins TRBV7-8 and TRBJ2-7; D gene ambiguous. The germline CDR1 and CDR2 sequences are SGHVS and FQNEAQ. This CDR3 is built from 15 residues. Trimming removed 4 bases from V and 5 bases from J, with 18 bases in between. The CDR3 region is CASSSLVWPRDEQYF. The CDR3 DNA reads as TGTGCCAGCAGCTCCCTCGTATGGCCAAGGGACGAGCAGTACTTC.

V is TRBV28 and J is TRBJ2-2; 9 bases align to TRBD2. From germline, CDR1 is MDHEN and CDR2 SYDVKM. This CDR3 region has 13 residues. The junction had 1 base not matched to a gene; V was cut back by 8 bases and J by 3 bases. The CDR3 DNA reads TGTGCCAGCCGGACTAGCGACACCGGGGAGCTGTTTTTT. Residues: CASRTSDTGELFF.